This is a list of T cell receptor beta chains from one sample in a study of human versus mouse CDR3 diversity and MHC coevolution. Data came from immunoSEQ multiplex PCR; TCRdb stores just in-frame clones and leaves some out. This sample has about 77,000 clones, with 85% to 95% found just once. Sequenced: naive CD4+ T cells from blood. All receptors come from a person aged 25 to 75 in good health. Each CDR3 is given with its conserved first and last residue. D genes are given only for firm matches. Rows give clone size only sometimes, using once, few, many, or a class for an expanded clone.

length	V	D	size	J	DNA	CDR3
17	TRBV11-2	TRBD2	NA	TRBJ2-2	TGTGCCAGCAGCCCCATCGGGACTAGCGGGTACACCGGGGAGCTGTTTTTT	CASSPIGTSGYTGELFF
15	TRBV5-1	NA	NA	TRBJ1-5	TGCGCCAGCAGCTTGGCCGGGGTTTCCAATCAGCCCCAGCATTTT	CASSLAGVSNQPQHF
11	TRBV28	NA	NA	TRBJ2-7	TGTGCCAGCAGTTCAGACAATTCGCAGTACTTC	CASSSDNSQYF
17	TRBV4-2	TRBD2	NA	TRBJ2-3	TGTGCCAGCAGCCAAGATCCGGCGGGGGGGCGGGCAGATACGCAGTATTTT	CASSQDPAGGRADTQYF
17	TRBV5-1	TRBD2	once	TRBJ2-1	TGCGCCAGCAGCTTGGGTGGGACTAGCGGGGGAAGGAATGAGCAGTTCTTC	CASSLGGTSGGRNEQFF
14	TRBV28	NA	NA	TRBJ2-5	TGTGCCAGCAGGATGGGGCCCTTCGGGGAGACCCAGTACTTC	CASRMGPFGETQYF
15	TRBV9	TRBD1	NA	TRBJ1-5	TGTGCCAGCAGCGCCGGACAGGGCGAGTATCAGCCCCAGCATTTT	CASSAGQGEYQPQHF
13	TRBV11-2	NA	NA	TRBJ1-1	TGTGCCAGCAGCTTAAGCGTTAACACTGAAGCTTTCTTT	CASSLSVNTEAFF
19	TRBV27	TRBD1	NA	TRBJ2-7	TGTGCCAGCAGTTTATCCCAAAACTCATGGAGACAGGGCCCATACGAGCAGTACTTC	CASSLSQNSWRQGPYEQYF
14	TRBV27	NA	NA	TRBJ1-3	TGTGCCAGCAGTCGTACAGGGCCCGGAAACACCATATATTTT	CASSRTGPGNTIYF
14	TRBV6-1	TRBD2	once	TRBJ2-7	TGTGCCAGCAGTGTTTTCCTAGCGGATTACGAGCAGTACTTC	CASSVFLADYEQYF
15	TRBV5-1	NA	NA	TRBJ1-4	TGCGCCAGCAGCTTGATGACAGCAACTAATGAAAAACTGTTTTTT	CASSLMTATNEKLFF
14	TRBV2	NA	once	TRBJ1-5	TGTGCCAGCATTGGCAGGGATGTTCATCAGCCCCAGCATTTT	CASIGRDVHQPQHF
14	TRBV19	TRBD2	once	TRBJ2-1	TGTGCCAGTAGCAGTAGCGGGATGAATAATGAGCAGTTCTTC	CASSSSGMNNEQFF
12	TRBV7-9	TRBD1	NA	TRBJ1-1	TGTGCCAGCAGCCTTAGCGACAGGGGAGCTTTCTTT	CASSLSDRGAFF
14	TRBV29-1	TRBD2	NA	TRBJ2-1	TGCAGCGTTGATCTAGCGGAAACCTACAATGAGCAGTTCTTC	CSVDLAETYNEQFF
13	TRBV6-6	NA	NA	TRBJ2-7	TGTGCCAGCAGTTCGACTCTTACCTACGAGCAGTACTTC	CASSSTLTYEQYF
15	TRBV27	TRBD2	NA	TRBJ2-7	TGTGCCAGCAGTCTCGGGTCCGGGGGGTCCTACGAGCAGTACTTC	CASSLGSGGSYEQYF
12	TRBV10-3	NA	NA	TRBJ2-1	TGTGCCATCAGGGACTTTAACAATGAGCAGTTCTTC	CAIRDFNNEQFF
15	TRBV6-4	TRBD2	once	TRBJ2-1	TGTGCCAGCAGTCCAGGACTAGCAACCTACAATGAGCAGTTCTTC	CASSPGLATYNEQFF
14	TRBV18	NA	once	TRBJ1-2	TGTGCCAGCTCACCGGGACAAGTCAACTATGGCTACACCTTC	CASSPGQVNYGYTF
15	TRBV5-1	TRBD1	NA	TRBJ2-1	TGCGCCAGCAGCACTGCGGGACAGGGTTACAATGAGCAGTTCTTC	CASSTAGQGYNEQFF
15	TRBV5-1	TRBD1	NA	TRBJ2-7	TGCGCCAGCAGCTTGGTTGGCAGGGGGTTGGACGAGCAGTACTTC	CASSLVGRGLDEQYF
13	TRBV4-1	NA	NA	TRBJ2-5	TGCGCCAGCAGCCAAGTCTCCAGGGAGACCCAGTACTTC	CASSQVSRETQYF
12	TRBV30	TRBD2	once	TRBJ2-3	TGTGCCTGGAGTGTGGGAGGGTTTACGCAGTATTTT	CAWSVGGFTQYF
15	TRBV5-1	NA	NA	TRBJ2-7	TGCGCCAGCAGCTATGGCCAGCGGGTTTCCTACGAGCAGTACTTC	CASSYGQRVSYEQYF
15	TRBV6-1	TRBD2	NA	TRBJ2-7	TGTGCCAGCAGTAGGACTAGCGGGAGTATCGACGAGCAGTACTTC	CASSRTSGSIDEQYF
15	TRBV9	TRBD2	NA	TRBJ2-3	TGTGCCAGCGCGCTAACTAGCGGGGAAACAGATACGCAGTATTTT	CASALTSGETDTQYF
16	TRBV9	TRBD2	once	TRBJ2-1	TGTGCCAGCAGCGTAGTTGTGACTAGCGAGGGCGATGAGCAGTTCTTC	CASSVVVTSEGDEQFF
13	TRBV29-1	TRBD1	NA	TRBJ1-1	TGCAGCGTTGCTCCCCAGGGGGCTGGTGAAGCTTTCTTT	CSVAPQGAGEAFF
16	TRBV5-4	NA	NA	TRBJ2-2	TGTGCCAGCAGCTTTGGTTCAGGGTGGGTCACCGGGGAGCTGTTTTTT	CASSFGSGWVTGELFF
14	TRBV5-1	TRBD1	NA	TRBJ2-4	TGCGCCAGCAGCTTGTTTGAGTCAGGGACAGTTCAGTACTTC	CASSLFESGTVQYF
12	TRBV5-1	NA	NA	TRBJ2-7	TGCGCCAGCAGCGCCGCTATCTACGAGCAGTACTTC	CASSAAIYEQYF
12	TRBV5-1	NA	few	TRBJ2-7	TGCGCCAGCAGCTCACAGGGCTACGAGCAGTACTTC	CASSSQGYEQYF
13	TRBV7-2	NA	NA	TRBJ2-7	TGTGCCAGCAGCTTAAACGAAGACTACCGGCAGTACTTC	CASSLNEDYRQYF
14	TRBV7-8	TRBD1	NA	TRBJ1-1	TGTGCCAGCAGCTTCGACAGGGGGAACACTGAAGCTTTCTTT	CASSFDRGNTEAFF
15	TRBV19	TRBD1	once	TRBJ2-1	TGTGCCAGTAGTATAAGGGGGACAGAATACAATGAGCAGTTCTTC	CASSIRGTEYNEQFF
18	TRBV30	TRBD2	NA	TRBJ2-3	TGTGCCGGGTCGGGACTAGCGGGATCTCGACTGATAGCAGATACGCAGTATTTT	CAGSGLAGSRLIADTQYF
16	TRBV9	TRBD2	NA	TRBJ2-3	TGTGCCAGCAGCCCACCCCTAGCGGGGGGCACAGATACGCAGTATTTT	CASSPPLAGGTDTQYF
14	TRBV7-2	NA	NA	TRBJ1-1	TGTGCCAGCAGCCAACAGGTTACGAACACTGAAGCTTTCTTT	CASSQQVTNTEAFF
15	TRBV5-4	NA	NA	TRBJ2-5	TGTGCCAGCAGCCCCCGAGGGGGGGGCCAAGAGACCCAGTACTTC	CASSPRGGGQETQYF
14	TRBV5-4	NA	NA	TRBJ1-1	TGTGCCAGCAGCTTGAGACACCAGAACACTGAAGCTTTCTTT	CASSLRHQNTEAFF
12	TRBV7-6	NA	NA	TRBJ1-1	TGTGCCAGCGGAGTAATAGGAGGCGGAACTTTCTTT	CASGVIGGGTFF
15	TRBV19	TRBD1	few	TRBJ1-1	TGTGCCAGTAGGAAGGACAGGGGGGGGAACACTGAAGCTTTCTTT	CASRKDRGGNTEAFF
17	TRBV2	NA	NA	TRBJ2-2	TGTGCCAGCAGTGAAGCGCTTCTAAAGGGGCACACCGGGGAGCTGTTTTTT	CASSEALLKGHTGELFF
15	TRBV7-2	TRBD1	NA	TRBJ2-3	TGTGCCAGCAGCTTATTGGGACAGAGCACAGATACGCAGTATTTT	CASSLLGQSTDTQYF
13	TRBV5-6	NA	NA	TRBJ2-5	TGTGCCAGCAGCCAAAGACATGGAGAGACCCAGTACTTC	CASSQRHGETQYF
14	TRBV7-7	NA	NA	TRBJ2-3	TGTGCCAGCAGCCGTGGACAGCCCACAGATACGCAGTATTTT	CASSRGQPTDTQYF
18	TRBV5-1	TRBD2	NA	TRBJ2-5	TGCGCCAGCAGCTTGGCCGGTGTAGCGGGAGGGCCGGGAGAGACCCAGTACTTC	CASSLAGVAGGPGETQYF
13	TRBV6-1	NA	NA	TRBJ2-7	TGTGCCAGCGGACGGGACTGGTCGTACGAGCAGTACTTC	CASGRDWSYEQYF
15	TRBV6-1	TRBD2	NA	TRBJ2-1	TGTGCCAGCAGTGTTGGACTAGCGGCTTACAATGAGCAGTTCTTC	CASSVGLAAYNEQFF
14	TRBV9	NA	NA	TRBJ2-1	TGTGCCAGCAGCGTAGCTAGCCTATACAATGAGCAGTTCTTC	CASSVASLYNEQFF
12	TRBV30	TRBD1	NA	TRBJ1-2	TGTGCCTCACAGGGGGGAAGGTCGGGCTACACCTTC	CASQGGRSGYTF
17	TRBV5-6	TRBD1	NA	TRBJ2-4	TGTGCCAGCAGCGCGCGGGACAGGGCACTAGCCAAAAACATTCAGTACTTC	CASSARDRALAKNIQYF
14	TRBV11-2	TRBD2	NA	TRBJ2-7	TGTGCCAGCAGCTCCAGCGGGGGGGCCTACGAGCAGTACTTC	CASSSSGGAYEQYF
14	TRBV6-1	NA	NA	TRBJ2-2	TGTGCCAGCAGTGAACAGGCAAGCACCGGGGAGCTGTTTTTT	CASSEQASTGELFF
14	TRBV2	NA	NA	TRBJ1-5	TGTGCCAGCAGTCGTACAGGTTACAATCAGCCCCAGCATTTT	CASSRTGYNQPQHF
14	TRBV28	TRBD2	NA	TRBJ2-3	TGTGCCAGCAGTTCTAGCGGGGGCACAGATACGCAGTATTTT	CASSSSGGTDTQYF
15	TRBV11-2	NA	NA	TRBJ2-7	TGTGCCAGCAGCTTAGGGGGCAGGGGATCCTACGAGCAGTACTTC	CASSLGGRGSYEQYF